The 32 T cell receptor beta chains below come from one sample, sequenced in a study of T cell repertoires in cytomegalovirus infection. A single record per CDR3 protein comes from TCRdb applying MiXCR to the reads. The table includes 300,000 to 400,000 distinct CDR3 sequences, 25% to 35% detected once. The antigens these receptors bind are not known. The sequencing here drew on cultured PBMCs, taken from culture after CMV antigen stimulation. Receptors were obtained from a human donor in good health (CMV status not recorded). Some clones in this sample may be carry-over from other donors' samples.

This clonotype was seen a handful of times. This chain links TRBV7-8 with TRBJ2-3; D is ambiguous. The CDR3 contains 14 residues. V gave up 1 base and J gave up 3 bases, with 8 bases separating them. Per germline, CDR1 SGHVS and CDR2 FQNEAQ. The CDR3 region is CASSLEADTDTQYF. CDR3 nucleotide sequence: TGTGCCAGCAGCTTAGAAGCTGATACAGATACGCAGTATTTT.

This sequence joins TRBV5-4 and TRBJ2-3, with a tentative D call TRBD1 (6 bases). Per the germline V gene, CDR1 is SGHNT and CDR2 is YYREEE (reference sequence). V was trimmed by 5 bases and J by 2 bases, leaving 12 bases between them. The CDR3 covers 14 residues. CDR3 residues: CASRLRDTTDTQYF. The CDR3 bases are TGTGCCAGCAGACTCCGGGACACCACAGATACGCAGTATTTT.

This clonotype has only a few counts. The CDR3 region has the DNA TGTGCCAGCAGCTCAGACGGGCGAGACACTGAAGCTTTCTTT. This codes for CASSSDGRDTEAFF. The V call is TRBV7-2, the J call TRBJ1-1, with D uncertain. The CDR3 loop spans 14 amino acids. The V gene's germline CDR1 is SGHTA and CDR2 FQGNSA. V dropped 4 bases and J dropped 3 bases, with 12 bases sitting between them.

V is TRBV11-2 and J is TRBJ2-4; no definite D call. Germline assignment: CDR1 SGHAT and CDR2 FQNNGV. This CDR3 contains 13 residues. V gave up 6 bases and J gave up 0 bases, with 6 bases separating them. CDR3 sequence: CASRNLAKNIQYF. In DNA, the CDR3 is TGTGCCAGCAGGAATCTAGCCAAAAACATTCAGTACTTC.

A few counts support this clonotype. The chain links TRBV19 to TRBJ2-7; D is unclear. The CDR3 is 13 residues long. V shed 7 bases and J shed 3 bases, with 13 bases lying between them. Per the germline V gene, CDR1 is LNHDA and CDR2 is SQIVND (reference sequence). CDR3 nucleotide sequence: TGTGCCAGTAACTCTGGGCCCAACTACGAGCAGTACTTC. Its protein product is CASNSGPNYEQYF.

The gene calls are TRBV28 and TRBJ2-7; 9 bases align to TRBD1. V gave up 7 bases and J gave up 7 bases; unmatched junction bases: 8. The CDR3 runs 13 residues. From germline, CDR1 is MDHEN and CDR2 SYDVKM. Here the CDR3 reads CASNWDRVGEQYF. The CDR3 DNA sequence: TGTGCCAGCAATTGGGACAGGGTTGGGGAGCAGTACTTC. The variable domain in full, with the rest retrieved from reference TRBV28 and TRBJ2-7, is DVKVTQSSRYLVKRTGEKVFLECVQDMDHENMFWYRQDPGLGLRLIYFSYDVKMKEKGDIPEGYSVSREKKERFSLILESASTNQTSMYLCASNWDRVGEQYFGPGTRLTVT.

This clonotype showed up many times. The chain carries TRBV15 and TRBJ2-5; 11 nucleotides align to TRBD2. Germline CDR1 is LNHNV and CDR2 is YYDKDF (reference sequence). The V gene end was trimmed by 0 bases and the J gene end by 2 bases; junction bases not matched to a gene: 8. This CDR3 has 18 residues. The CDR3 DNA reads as TGTGCCACCAGCAGAGATAAGCCTAGCGGGGGGTCACAAGAGACCCAGTACTTC. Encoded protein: CATSRDKPSGGSQETQYF.

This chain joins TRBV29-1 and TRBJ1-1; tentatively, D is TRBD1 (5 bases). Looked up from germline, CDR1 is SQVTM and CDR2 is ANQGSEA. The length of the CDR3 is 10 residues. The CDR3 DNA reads TGCGGGGGGGGGTACACTGAAGCTTTCTTT. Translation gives CGGGYTEAFF.

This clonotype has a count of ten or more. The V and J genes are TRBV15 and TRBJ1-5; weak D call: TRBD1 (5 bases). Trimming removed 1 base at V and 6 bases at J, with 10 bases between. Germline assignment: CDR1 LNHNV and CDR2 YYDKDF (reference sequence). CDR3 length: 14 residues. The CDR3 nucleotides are TGTGCCACCAGCAGAGGATCGGGGGGTCAGCCCCAGCATTTT. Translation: CATSRGSGGQPQHF.

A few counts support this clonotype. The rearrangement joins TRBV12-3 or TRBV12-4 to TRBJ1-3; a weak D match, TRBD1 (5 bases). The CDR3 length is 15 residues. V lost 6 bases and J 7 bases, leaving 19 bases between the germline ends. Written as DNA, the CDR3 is TGTGCCAGCAGCTCAGACGCCAACCGGGGGAACACCATATATTTT. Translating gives CASSSDANRGNTIYF.

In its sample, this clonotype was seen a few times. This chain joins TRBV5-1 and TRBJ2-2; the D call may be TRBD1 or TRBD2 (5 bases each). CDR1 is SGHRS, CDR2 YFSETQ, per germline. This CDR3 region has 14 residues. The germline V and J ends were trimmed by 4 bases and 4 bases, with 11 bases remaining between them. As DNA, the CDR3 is TGCGCCAGCAGCATTGGGGGAATCACCGGGGAGCTGTTTTTT. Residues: CASSIGGITGELFF.

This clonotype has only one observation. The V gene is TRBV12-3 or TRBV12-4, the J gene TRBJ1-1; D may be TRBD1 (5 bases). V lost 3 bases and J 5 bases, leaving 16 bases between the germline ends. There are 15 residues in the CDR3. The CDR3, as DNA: TGTGCCAGCAGTTTGATAGGGACCCTGGCTACTGAAGCTTTCTTT. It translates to CASSLIGTLATEAFF.

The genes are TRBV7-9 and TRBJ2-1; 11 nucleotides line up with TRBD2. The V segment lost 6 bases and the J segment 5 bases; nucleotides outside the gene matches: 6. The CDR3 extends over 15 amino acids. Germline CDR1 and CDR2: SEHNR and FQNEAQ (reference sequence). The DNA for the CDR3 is TGTGCCAGCAGTTTTAGCGGGGGGGCCGACAATGAGCAGTTCTTC. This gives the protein CASSFSGGADNEQFF.

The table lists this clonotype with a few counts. CDR3 DNA: TGTGCCAGCAGTGAAGCGAGGGATATCACAGATACGCAGTATTTT. Translation: CASSEARDITDTQYF. The chain is built from TRBV2 and TRBJ2-3; D is perhaps TRBD2 (5 bases). V lost 0 bases and J lost 2, with 9 bases in between. The CDR3 has 15 amino acids. Looked up from germline, CDR1 is SNHLY and CDR2 is FYNNEI. The full variable domain, in which reference TRBV2 and TRBJ2-3 provide the parts outside the CDR3, is EPEVTQTPSHQVTQMGQEVILRCVPISNHLYFYWYRQILGQKVEFLVSFYNNEISEKSEIFDDQFSVERPDGSNFTLKIRSTKLEDSAMYFCASSEARDITDTQYFGPGTRLTVL.

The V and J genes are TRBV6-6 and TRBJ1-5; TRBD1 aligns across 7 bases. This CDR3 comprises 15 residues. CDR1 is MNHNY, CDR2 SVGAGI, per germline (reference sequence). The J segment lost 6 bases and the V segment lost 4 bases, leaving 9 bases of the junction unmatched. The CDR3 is CASSSLIPGGQPQHF. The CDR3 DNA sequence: TGTGCCAGCAGTTCCCTAATCCCAGGGGGTCAGCCCCAGCATTTT.

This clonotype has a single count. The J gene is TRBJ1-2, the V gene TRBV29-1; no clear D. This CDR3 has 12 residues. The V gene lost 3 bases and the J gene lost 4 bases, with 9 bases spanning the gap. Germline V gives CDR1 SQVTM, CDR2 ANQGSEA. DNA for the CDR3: TGCAGCGTTGATGAGGTTGGCTATGGCTACACCTTC. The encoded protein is CSVDEVGYGYTF.

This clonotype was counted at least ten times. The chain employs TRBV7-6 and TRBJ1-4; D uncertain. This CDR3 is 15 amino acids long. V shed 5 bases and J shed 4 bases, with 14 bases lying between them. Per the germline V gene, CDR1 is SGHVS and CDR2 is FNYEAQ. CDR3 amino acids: CASSHYGENNEKLFF. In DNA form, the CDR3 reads TGTGCCAGCAGCCACTATGGGGAGAATAATGAAAAACTGTTTTTT. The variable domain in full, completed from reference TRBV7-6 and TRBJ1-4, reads GAGVSQSPRYKVTKRGQDVALRCDPISGHVSLYWYRQALGQGPEFLTYFNYEAQQDKSGLPNDRFSAERPEGSISTLTIQRTEQRDSAMYRCASSHYGENNEKLFFGSGTQLSVL.

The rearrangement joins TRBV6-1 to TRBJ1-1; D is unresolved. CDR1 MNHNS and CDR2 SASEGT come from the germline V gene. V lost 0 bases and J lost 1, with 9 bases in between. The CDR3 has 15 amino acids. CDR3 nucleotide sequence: TGTGCCAGCAGTGAAGCAGGGTGGCGGAACACTGAAGCTTTCTTT. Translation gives CASSEAGWRNTEAFF.

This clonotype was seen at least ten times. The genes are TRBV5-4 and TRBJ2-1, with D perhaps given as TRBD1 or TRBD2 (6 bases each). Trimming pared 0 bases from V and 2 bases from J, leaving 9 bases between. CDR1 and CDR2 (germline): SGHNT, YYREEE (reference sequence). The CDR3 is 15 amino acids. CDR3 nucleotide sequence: TGTGCCAGCAGCTTGGTCGGGGGCCCCTACAATGAGCAGTTCTTC. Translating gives CASSLVGGPYNEQFF. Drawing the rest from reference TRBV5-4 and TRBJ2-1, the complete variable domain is ETGVTQSPTHLIKTRGQQVTLRCSSQSGHNTVSWYQQALGQGPQFIFQYYREEENGRGNFPPRFSGLQFPNYSSELNVNALELDDSALYLCASSLVGGPYNEQFFGPGTRLTVL.

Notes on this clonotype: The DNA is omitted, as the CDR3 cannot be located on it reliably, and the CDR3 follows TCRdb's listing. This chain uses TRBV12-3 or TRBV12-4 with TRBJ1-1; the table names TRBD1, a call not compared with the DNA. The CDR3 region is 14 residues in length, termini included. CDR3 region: CASILGGLDTEAFF.

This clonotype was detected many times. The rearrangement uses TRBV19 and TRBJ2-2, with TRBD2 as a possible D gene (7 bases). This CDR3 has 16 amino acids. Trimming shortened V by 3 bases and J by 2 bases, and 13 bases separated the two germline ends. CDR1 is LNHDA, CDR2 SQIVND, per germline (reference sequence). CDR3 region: CASSMRGRGNTGELFF. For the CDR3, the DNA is TGTGCCAGTAGTATGCGGGGGCGGGGAAACACCGGGGAGCTGTTTTTT.

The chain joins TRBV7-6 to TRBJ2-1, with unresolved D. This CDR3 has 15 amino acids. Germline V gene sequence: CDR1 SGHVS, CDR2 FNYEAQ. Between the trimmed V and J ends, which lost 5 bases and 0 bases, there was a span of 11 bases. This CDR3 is CASSPDKSSYNEQFF. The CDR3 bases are TGTGCCAGCAGCCCTGATAAGAGCTCCTACAATGAGCAGTTCTTC. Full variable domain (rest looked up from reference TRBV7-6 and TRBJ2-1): GAGVSQSPRYKVTKRGQDVALRCDPISGHVSLYWYRQALGQGPEFLTYFNYEAQQDKSGLPNDRFSAERPEGSISTLTIQRTEQRDSAMYRCASSPDKSSYNEQFFGPGTRLTVL.

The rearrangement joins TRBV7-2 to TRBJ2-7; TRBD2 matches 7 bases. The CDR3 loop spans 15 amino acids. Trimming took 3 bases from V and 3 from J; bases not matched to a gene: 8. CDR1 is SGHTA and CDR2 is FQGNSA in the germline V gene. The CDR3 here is CASSLTGGMIYEQYF. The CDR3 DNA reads TGTGCCAGCAGCTTGACGGGAGGAATGATCTACGAGCAGTACTTC.

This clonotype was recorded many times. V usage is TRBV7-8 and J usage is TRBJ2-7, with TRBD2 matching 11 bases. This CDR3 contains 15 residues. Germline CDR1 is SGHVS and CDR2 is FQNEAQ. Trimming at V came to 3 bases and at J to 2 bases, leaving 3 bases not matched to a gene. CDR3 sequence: CASSFGTSGTYEQYF. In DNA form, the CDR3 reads TGTGCCAGCAGCTTCGGGACTAGCGGAACCTACGAGCAGTACTTC.

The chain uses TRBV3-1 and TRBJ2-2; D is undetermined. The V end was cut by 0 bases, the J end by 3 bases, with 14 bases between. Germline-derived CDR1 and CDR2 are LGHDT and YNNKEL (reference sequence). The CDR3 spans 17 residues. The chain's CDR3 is CASSQEGPGWDTGELFF. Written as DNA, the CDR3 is TGTGCCAGCAGCCAAGAAGGCCCGGGTTGGGACACCGGGGAGCTGTTTTTT.

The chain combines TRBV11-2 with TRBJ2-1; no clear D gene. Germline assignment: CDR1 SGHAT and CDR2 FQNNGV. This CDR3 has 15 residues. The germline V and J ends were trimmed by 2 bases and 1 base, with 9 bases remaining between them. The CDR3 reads CASSLNGVSYNEQFF. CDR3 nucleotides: TGTGCCAGCAGCTTAAACGGAGTTTCCTACAATGAGCAGTTCTTC.

The CDR3 reads CASSVGTGAYGYTF. CDR3 nucleotide sequence: TGTGCCAGCAGCGTGGGGACAGGCGCCTATGGCTACACCTTC. This chain links TRBV9 with TRBJ1-2; 8 bases fit TRBD1. The CDR3 totals 14 residues. CDR1 is SGDLS, CDR2 YYNGEE, per germline. V lost 2 bases and J lost 4; bases outside the gene matches: 4.

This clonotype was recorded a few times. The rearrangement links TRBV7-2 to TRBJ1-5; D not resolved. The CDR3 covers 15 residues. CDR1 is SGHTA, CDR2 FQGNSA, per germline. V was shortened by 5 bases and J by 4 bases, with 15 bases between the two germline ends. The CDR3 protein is CASSPDRGANQPQHF. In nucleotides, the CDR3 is TGTGCCAGCAGCCCAGACCGTGGAGCAAATCAGCCCCAGCATTTT.

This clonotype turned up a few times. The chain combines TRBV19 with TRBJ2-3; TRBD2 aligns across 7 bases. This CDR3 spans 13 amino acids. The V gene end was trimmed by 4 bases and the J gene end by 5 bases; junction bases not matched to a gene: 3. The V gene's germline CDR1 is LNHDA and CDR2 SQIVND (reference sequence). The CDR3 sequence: CASSKGLRDTQYF. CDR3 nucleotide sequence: TGTGCCAGTAGTAAGGGACTACGAGATACGCAGTATTTT.

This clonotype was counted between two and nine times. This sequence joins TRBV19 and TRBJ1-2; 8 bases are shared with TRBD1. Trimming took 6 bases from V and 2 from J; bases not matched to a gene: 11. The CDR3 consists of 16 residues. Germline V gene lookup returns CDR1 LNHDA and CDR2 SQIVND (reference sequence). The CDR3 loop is CASRGGQAAFNYGYTF. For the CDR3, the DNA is TGTGCCAGTAGGGGGGGACAGGCTGCCTTCAACTATGGCTACACCTTC.

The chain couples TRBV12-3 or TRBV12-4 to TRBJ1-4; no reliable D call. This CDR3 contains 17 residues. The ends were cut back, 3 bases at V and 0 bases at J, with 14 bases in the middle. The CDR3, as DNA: TGTGCCAGCAGTTTGGGGTGGACCGTTGCAACTAATGAAAAACTGTTTTTT. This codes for CASSLGWTVATNEKLFF.

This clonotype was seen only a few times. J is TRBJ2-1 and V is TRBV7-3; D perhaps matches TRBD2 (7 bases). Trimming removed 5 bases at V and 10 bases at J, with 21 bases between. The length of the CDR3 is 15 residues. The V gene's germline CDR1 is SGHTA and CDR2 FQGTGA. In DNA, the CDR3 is TGTGCCAGCAGCCCGGGGGGCGGGAGCAGGGTGGAGCAGTTCTTC. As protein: CASSPGGGSRVEQFF.